This T cell receptor beta chain comes out of a study of blood T cell repertoires in COVID-19. Assay: immunoSEQ multiplex PCR; the TCRdb copy retains only in-frame clones and omits some. Of 280,000 or so clones in the sample, around 89% were seen once. V lost 3 bases, J lost 4 bases, and 8 bases stayed unmatched. This CDR3 has 17 amino acids. Germline V gene data show CDR1 as LGHNA and CDR2 as YNFKEQ. This receptor was identified in a woman between 18 and 29 years old with acute COVID-19. The sample consisted of PBMCs or T cells enriched from blood (not recorded which). The chain recombines TRBV4-2 with TRBJ2-7; 14 bases line up with TRBD2. CDR3 in DNA: TGTGCCAGCAGCCAGGCCGGGACTAGCGGGAGTTCGTACGAGCAGTACTTC. Translation gives CASSQAGTSGSSYEQYF.